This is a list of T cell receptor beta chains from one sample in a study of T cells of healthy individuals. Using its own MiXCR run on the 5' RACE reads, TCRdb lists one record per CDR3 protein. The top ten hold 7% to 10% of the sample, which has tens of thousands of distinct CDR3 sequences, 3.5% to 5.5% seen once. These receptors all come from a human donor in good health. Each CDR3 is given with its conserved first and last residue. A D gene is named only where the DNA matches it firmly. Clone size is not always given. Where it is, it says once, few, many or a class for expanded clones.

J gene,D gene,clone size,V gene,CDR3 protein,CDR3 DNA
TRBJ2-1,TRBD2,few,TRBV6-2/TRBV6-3,CASSSGGSYNEQFF,TGTGCCAGCAGTTCGGGAGGGTCCTACAATGAGCAGTTCTTC
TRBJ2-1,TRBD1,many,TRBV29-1,CSVRNRGQDNEQFF,TGCAGCGTCAGGAACAGGGGTCAGGACAATGAGCAGTTCTTC
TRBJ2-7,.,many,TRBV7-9,CASNLVGGTEQYF,TGTGCCAGCAACTTGGTCGGAGGGACCGAGCAGTACTTC
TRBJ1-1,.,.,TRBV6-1,CASSAWFDTEAFF,TGTGCCAGCAGTGCTTGGTTCGACACTGAAGCTTTCTTT
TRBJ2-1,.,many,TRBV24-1,CATSDSLTGNNEQFF,TGTGCCACCAGTGATTCCCTTACAGGGAACAATGAGCAGTTCTTC
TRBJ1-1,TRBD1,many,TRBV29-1,CSVDRGRNSEAFF,TGCAGCGTGGACAGGGGGCGGAACTCTGAAGCTTTCTTT
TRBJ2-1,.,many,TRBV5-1,CASSLDPSSNEQFF,TGCGCCAGCAGCTTGGACCCGTCGAGCAATGAGCAGTTCTTC
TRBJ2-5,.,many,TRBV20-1,CSARGGGPQETQYF,TGCAGTGCTAGAGGGGGGGGCCCCCAAGAGACCCAGTACTTC
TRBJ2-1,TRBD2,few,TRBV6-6,CASSLSREGNEQFF,TGTGCCAGCAGTCTCTCGCGGGAGGGGAATGAGCAGTTCTTC
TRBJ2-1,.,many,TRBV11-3,CASSLGGSSSYNEQFF,TGTGCCAGCAGCTTAGGAGGCTCCAGCTCCTACAATGAGCAGTTCTTC
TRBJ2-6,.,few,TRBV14,CASSQDLGANVLTF,TGTGCCAGCAGCCAAGATCTTGGGGCCAACGTCCTGACTTTC
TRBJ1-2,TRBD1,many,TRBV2,CASSGDREPNYGYTF,TGTGCCAGCAGTGGGGACAGGGAGCCTAACTATGGCTACACCTTC
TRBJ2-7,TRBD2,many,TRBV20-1,CSAKISGSAKEQYF,TGCAGTGCAAAAATCAGCGGGAGCGCCAAGGAGCAGTACTTC
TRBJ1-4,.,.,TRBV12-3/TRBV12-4,CASSSDRRNEKLFF,TGTGCCAGCAGTTCAGACAGGAGGAATGAAAAACTGTTTTTT
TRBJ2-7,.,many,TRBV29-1,CSVGYGGSSYEQYF,TGCAGCGTTGGGTACGGCGGGTCCTCCTACGAGCAGTACTTC
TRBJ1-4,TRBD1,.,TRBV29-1,CSAPGTGDEKLFF,TGCAGCGCTCCCGGGACAGGGGACGAAAAACTGTTTTTT
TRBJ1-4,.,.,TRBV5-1,CASSLVGAGFEKLFF,TGCGCCAGCAGCTTGGTGGGGGCAGGATTCGAAAAACTGTTTTTT
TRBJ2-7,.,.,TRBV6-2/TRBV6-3,CASSTSPRPGEQYF,TGTGCCAGCAGTACGAGCCCCCGGCCCGGAGAGCAGTACTTC
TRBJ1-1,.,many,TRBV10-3,CAISEGERANTEAFF,TGTGCCATCAGTGAAGGAGAGAGAGCGAACACTGAAGCTTTCTTT
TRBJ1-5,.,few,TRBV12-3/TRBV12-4,CASSFRGDQPQHF,TGTGCCAGCAGTTTCAGGGGAGATCAGCCCCAGCATTTT
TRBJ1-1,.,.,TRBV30,CAWSPGSAEAFF,TGTGCCTGGAGCCCGGGGTCGGCTGAAGCTTTCTTT
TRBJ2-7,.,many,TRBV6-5,CASTNELGDEQYF,TGTGCCAGCACCAACGAGCTGGGCGACGAGCAGTACTTC
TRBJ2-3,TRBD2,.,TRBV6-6,CASSYSRLAGGRSTDTQYF,TGTGCCAGCAGTTACTCGCGACTAGCGGGGGGAAGAAGCACAGATACGCAGTATTTT
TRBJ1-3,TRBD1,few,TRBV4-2,CASSQERTGVKGNTIYF,TGTGCCAGCAGCCAAGAGAGGACAGGGGTGAAGGGAAACACCATATATTTT
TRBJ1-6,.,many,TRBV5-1,CASSLEFQSPLHF,TGCGCCAGCAGCTTGGAATTCCAGTCACCCCTCCACTTT
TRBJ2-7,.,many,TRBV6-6,CASSYSSESYEQYF,TGTGCCAGCAGTTACTCTAGTGAGTCCTACGAGCAGTACTTC
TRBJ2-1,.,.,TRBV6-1,CASSYPGDNEQFF,TGTGCCAGCAGTTACCCAGGGGACAATGAGCAGTTCTTC
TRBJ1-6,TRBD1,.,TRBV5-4,CASSVRQGHNSPLHF,TGTGCCAGCAGCGTCCGACAGGGACATAATTCACCCCTCCACTTT
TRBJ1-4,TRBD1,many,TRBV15,CATSNDGTVREKLFF,TGTGCCACCAGCAACGACGGGACAGTCCGTGAAAAACTGTTTTTT
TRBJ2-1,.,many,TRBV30,CAWSVSNNEQFF,TGTGCCTGGAGTGTGAGTAACAATGAGCAGTTCTTC
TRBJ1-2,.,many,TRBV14,CASSQDRVRVGAYGYTF,TGTGCCAGCAGCCAAGATCGGGTTAGGGTTGGAGCCTATGGCTACACCTTC
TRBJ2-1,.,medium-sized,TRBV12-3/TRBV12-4,CASSFRRQEQFF,TGTGCCAGCAGTTTCCGCCGCCAGGAGCAGTTCTTC
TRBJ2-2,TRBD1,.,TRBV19,CASTIRRGHNTGELFF,TGTGCCAGTACCATTCGCAGGGGGCATAACACCGGGGAGCTGTTTTTT
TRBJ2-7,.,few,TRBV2,CASSKDYSEQYF,TGTGCCAGCAGCAAAGACTACAGCGAGCAGTACTTC
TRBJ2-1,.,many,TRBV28,CASSFRLAGEQFF,TGTGCCAGCAGTTTCCGGCTAGCAGGTGAGCAGTTCTTC
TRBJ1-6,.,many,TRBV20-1,CSARLTSSYNSPLHF,TGCAGTGCTAGACTGACAAGCTCCTATAATTCACCCCTCCACTTT
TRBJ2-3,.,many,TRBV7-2,CASSLDGGSTDTQYF,TGTGCCAGCAGCTTAGATGGCGGCTCCACAGATACGCAGTATTTT
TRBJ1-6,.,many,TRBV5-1,CASSLLDSSSSPLHF,TGCGCCAGCAGCTTACTAGACAGCTCGTCATCACCCCTCCACTTT
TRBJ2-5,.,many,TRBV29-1,CSVDRGRGETQYF,TGCAGCGTTGACAGGGGCCGGGGGGAGACCCAGTACTTC
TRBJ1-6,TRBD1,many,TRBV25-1,CASSDAGTELYSPLHF,TGTGCCAGCAGTGATGCCGGGACAGAACTTTATTCACCCCTCCACTTT
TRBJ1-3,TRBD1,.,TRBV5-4,CASSSDRGRNTIYF,TGTGCCAGCAGCTCTGACAGGGGTAGAAACACCATATATTTT